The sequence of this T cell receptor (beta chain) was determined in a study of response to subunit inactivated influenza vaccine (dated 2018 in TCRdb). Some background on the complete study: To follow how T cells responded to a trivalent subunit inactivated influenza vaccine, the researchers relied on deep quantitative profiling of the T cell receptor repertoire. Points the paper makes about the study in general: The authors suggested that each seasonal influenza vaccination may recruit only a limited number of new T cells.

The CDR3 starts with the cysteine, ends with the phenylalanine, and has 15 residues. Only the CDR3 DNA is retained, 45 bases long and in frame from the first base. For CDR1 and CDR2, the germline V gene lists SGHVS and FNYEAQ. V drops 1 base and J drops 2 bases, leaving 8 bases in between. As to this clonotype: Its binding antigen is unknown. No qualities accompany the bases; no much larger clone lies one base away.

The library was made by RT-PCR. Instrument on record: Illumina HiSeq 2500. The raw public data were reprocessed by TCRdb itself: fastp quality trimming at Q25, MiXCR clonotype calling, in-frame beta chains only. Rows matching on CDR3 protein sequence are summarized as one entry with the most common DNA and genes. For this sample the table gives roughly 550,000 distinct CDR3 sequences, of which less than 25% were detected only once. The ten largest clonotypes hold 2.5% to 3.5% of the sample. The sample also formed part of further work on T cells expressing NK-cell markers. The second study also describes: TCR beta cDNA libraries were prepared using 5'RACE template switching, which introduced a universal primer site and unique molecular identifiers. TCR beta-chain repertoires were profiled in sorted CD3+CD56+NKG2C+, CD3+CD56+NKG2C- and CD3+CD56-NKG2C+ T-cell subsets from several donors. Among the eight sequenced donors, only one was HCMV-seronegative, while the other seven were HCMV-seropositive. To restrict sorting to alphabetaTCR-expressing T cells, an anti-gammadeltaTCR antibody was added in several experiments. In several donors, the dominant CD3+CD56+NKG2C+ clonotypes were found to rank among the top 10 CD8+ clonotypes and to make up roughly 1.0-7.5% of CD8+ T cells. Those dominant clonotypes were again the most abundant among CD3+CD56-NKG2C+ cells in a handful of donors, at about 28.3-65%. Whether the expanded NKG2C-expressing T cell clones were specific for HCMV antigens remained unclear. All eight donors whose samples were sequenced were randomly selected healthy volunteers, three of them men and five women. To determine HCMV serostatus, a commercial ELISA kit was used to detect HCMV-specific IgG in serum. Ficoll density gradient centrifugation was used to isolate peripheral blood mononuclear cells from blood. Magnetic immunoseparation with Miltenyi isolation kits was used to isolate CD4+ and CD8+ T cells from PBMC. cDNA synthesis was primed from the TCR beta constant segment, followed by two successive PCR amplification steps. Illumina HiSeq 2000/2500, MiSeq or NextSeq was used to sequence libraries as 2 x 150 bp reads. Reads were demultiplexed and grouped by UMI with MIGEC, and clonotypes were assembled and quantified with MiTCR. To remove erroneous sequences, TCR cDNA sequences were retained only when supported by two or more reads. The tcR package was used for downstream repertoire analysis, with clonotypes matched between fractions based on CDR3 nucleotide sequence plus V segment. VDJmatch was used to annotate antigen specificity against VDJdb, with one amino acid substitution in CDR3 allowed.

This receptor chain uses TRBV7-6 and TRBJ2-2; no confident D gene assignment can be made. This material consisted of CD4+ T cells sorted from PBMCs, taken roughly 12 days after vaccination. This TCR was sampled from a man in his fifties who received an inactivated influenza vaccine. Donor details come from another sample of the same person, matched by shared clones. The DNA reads TGTGCCAGCAGCTTAGGCAGGTTAAACACCGGGGAGCTGTTTTTT. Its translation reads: CASSLGRLNTGELFF.